What follows are 10 T cell receptor beta chains derived from one specimen sequenced in a study of T cell responses to AZD1222 COVID-19 vaccine (dated by TCRdb to the early 2020s). To prepare the library, the immunoSEQ multiplex PCR assay was applied. The clones in this table, taken by TCRdb from immuneACCESS, are in-frame only. Not every clone is retained; where verified, under half of the shortfall comes from an unresolved V gene, and the cause of the rest is unknown. This sample holds over 150,000 clones; approximately 90% were observed only once. The ten largest clones add up to approximately 3% of the sample. Read against the paper, the sample's time point label means: baseline before first vaccination. The starting material was peripheral blood, obtained on day 0 of AZD1222 vaccination. The receptor source for this set is an adult in good health.

The count of this clone is one. CDR3 region: CASQDRGMNTEAFF. In nucleotides, the CDR3 is TGTGCCAGCCAGGACAGGGGAATGAACACTGAAGCTTTCTTT. The chain has TRBV6-5 and TRBJ1-1; 9 positions match TRBD1. The CDR3 sequence is 14 residues long. V lost 8 bases, J lost 0 bases, and 4 bases stayed unmatched. Germline V CDR1 and CDR2: MNHEY, SVGAGI.

The V call is TRBV5-1, the J call TRBJ1-2, with TRBD1 as a possible D gene (5 bases). There are 14 residues in the CDR3. Trimming took off 0 bases at V and 4 bases at J, with 10 bases between the two ends. The germline CDR1 and CDR2 sequences are SGHRS and YFSETQ. The DNA for the CDR3 is TGCGCCAGCAGCTTGGTGGGTCAGGGCTATGGCTACACCTTC. Its protein is CASSLVGQGYGYTF.

The chain is built from TRBV5-1 and TRBJ2-2; D may correspond to TRBD1 or TRBD2 (5 bases each). Deletions cut 5 bases from V and 6 bases from J, with 23 bases between. The CDR3 has 17 residues. The V gene's germline CDR1 is SGHRS and CDR2 YFSETQ. CDR3 loop: CASRNFGDRGKAGELFF. DNA of the CDR3: TGCGCCAGCAGGAATTTCGGGGACCGAGGTAAGGCCGGGGAGCTGTTTTTT.

V gene TRBV19 combines with J gene TRBJ1-5; D is undetermined. The CDR3 has 13 residues. Germline assignment: CDR1 LNHDA and CDR2 SQIVND (reference sequence). Trimming removed 2 bases from V and 5 bases from J, with 7 bases in between. CDR3 sequence: CASSILGDQPQHF. The CDR3 coding sequence is TGTGCCAGTAGTATATTGGGCGATCAGCCCCAGCATTTT.

This chain links TRBV19 with TRBJ2-3; 7 nucleotides agree with TRBD2. V gave up 5 bases and J gave up 2 bases; unmatched junction bases: 4. This CDR3 is built from 14 residues. From germline, CDR1 is LNHDA and CDR2 SQIVND (reference sequence). The CDR3 loop reads CASSLGLNTDTQYF. The CDR3 nucleotides are TGTGCCAGTAGTTTGGGACTAAACACAGATACGCAGTATTTT. The full variable domain, rest sourced from reference TRBV19 and TRBJ2-3, is DGGITQSPKYLFRKEGQNVTLSCEQNLNHDAMYWYRQDPGQGLRLIYYSQIVNDFQKGDIAEGYSVSREKKESFPLTVTSAQKNPTAFYLCASSLGLNTDTQYFGPGTRLTVL.

This clone was observed a handful of times. The chain recombines TRBV4-2 with TRBJ1-3; 8 bases are a match to TRBD1. Germline CDR1 and CDR2: LGHNA and YNFKEQ. After removal of 0 bases from V and 2 bases from J, the junction contained 9 bases not matched to a gene. The CDR3 covers 18 residues. Here the CDR3 reads CASSQDGTGRGTGNTIYF. DNA of the CDR3: TGTGCCAGCAGCCAAGATGGGACAGGTAGAGGCACTGGAAACACCATATATTTT.

The chain carries TRBV27 and TRBJ2-7; 7 nucleotides match TRBD1. The CDR3 spans 14 residues. With V trimmed by 3 bases and J by 0 bases, 2 bases remained unmatched. The germline gives CDR1 MNHEY, CDR2 SMNVEV (reference sequence). CDR3 residues: CASSLTGSSYEQYF. The DNA of the CDR3 is TGTGCCAGCAGTTTGACAGGGAGCTCCTACGAGCAGTACTTC.

This chain connects TRBV7-2 to TRBJ2-5, with D perhaps given as TRBD1 or TRBD2 (5 bases each). V lost 1 base to trimming and J lost 1 base, with 13 bases between them. The CDR3 length is 16 residues. Germline loops: CDR1 SGHTA, CDR2 FQGNSA. CDR3 coding DNA: TGTGCCAGCAGCTTAGTGAGGGGCACCTCCCAAGAGACCCAGTACTTC. It translates to CASSLVRGTSQETQYF.

The chain couples TRBV29-1 to TRBJ2-7, with D perhaps matching TRBD1 or TRBD2 (5 bases each). Germline CDR1 reads SQVTM; CDR2 reads ANQGSEA. The length of the CDR3 is 11 residues. The ends were cut back, 8 bases at V and 3 bases at J, with 11 bases in the middle. The CDR3 spells CSCSGGYEQYF. CDR3 in DNA: TGCAGCTGCTCTGGGGGCTACGAGCAGTACTTC.

This clone was seen once. The chain recombines TRBV7-3 with TRBJ2-2, with TRBD2 matching over 15 bases. V trimming: 5 bases; J trimming: 6 bases; junction bases outside the gene matches: 7. The germline CDR1 and CDR2 sequences are SGHTA and FQGTGA. The CDR3 has 17 residues. This chain's CDR3 is CASSPRTSGGAPGELFF. CDR3 bases: TGTGCCAGCAGCCCCCGGACTAGCGGGGGGGCCCCCGGGGAGCTGTTTTTT.